Each of the 8 T cell receptor beta chains below was sequenced from the same sample in a study of blood T cell repertoires in COVID-19. Assay used: immunoSEQ multiplex PCR; TCRdb lists only in-frame clones, some missing. The table shows about 160,000 clones, with around 90% occurring only once. Sequences were obtained from peripheral blood. Source of these receptors: a man aged 55 to 70 with active or convalescent COVID-19.

The chain is built from TRBV6-7 and TRBJ1-1; D is unresolved. TRBV6-7 is filed as an ORF, its function uncertain. The V gene lost 2 bases and the J gene lost 2 bases, with 15 bases spanning the gap. CDR3 length equals 16 residues. As DNA, the CDR3 is TGTGCCAGCAGTTACCGGGAGATCACAGAAAACACTGAAGCTTTCTTT. This encodes CASSYREITENTEAFF.

The V call is TRBV5-4, the J call TRBJ2-7; D unclear. Germline CDR1 SGHNT, CDR2 YYREEE (reference sequence). This CDR3 region has 15 residues. V lost 4 bases to trimming and J lost 5 bases, with 19 bases between them. The CDR3 region has the DNA TGTGCCAGCAGCCTCCTGCGACATGCTGCCGACGAGCAGTACTTC. It encodes CASSLLRHAADEQYF. The full variable domain, its missing parts supplied by reference TRBV5-4 and TRBJ2-7, is ETGVTQSPTHLIKTRGQQVTLRCSSQSGHNTVSWYQQALGQGPQFIFQYYREEENGRGNFPPRFSGLQFPNYSSELNVNALELDDSALYLCASSLLRHAADEQYFGPGTRLTVT.

CDR3 protein: CASSVQGEFQGGEAFF. In DNA, the CDR3 is TGTGCCAGCAGCGTACAGGGGGAGTTCCAGGGAGGTGAAGCTTTCTTT. The chain employs TRBV5-5 and TRBJ1-1; 8 bases line up with TRBD1. This CDR3 contains 16 residues. Trimming took 4 bases from V and 7 from J; bases not matched to a gene: 15. Germline CDR1 reads SGHKS; CDR2 reads YYEKEE (reference sequence).

The chain joins TRBV28 to TRBJ1-2; D ambiguous. Germline values: CDR1 MDHEN, CDR2 SYDVKM. The V end lost 6 bases, the J end lost 2 bases, and 10 bases lay between the germline ends. This CDR3 contains 13 residues. CDR3 coding DNA: TGTGCCAGCAGACTCGACAAGAACTATGGCTACACCTTC. Encoded protein: CASRLDKNYGYTF.

The chain recombines TRBV11-2 with TRBJ2-7, with D possibly being TRBD2 (5 bases). Trimming pared 4 bases from V and 7 bases from J, leaving 20 bases between. The CDR3 spans 15 residues. Germline loops: CDR1 SGHAT, CDR2 FQNNGV. This CDR3 reads CASSSPPFWEREQYF. As DNA, the CDR3 is TGTGCCAGCAGCTCCCCCCCGTTTTGGGAGCGGGAGCAGTACTTC.

This clone was seen just once. This chain connects TRBV5-4 to TRBJ1-2; 10 nucleotides match TRBD1. CDR1 is SGHNT, CDR2 YYREEE, per germline (reference sequence). The ends lost 0 bases at V and 8 bases at J; junction bases unmatched: 4. CDR3 length equals 14 residues. DNA of the CDR3: TGTGCCAGCAGCTTGGGGGACAGGGGTACGGGCTACACCTTC. This encodes CASSLGDRGTGYTF.

The chain recombines TRBV10-2 with TRBJ1-1; D gene unclear. CDR1 WSHSY and CDR2 SAAADI come from the germline V gene. V lost 4 bases, J lost 0 bases, and 15 bases lay in between. This CDR3 region has 16 residues. Here the CDR3 reads CASSAVQDFMNTEAFF. The CDR3 nucleotides are TGCGCCAGCAGTGCGGTCCAGGACTTCATGAACACTGAAGCTTTCTTT.

J is TRBJ1-4 and V is TRBV4-1, with D perhaps matching TRBD1 (5 bases). CDR3 size: 15 residues. V was shortened by 0 bases and J by 8 bases, with 13 bases between the two germline ends. Germline V gene data show CDR1 as MGHRA and CDR2 as YSYEKL. The CDR3 nucleotides read TGCGCCAGCAGCCAAGAATCGGCAGGGATAGAAAAACTGTTTTTT. Its protein product is CASSQESAGIEKLFF.